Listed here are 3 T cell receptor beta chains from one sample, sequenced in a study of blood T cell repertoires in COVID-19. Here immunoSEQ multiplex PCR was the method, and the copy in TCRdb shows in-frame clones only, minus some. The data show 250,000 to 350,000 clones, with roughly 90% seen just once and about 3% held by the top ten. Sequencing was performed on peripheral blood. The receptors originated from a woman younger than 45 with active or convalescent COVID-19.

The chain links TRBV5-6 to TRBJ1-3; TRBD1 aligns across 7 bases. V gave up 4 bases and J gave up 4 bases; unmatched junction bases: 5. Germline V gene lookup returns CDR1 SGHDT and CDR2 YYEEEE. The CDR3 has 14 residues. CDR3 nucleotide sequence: TGTGCCAGCAGCCAGGACAGGAGAGGAAACACCATATATTTT. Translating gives CASSQDRRGNTIYF.

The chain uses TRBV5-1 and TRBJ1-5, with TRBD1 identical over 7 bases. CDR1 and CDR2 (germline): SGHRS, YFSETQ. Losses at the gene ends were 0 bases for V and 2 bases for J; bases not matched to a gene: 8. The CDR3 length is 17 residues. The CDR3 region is CASSLGDSGLGNQPQHF. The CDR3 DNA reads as TGCGCCAGCAGCTTGGGGGACAGCGGCCTTGGCAATCAGCCCCAGCATTTT.

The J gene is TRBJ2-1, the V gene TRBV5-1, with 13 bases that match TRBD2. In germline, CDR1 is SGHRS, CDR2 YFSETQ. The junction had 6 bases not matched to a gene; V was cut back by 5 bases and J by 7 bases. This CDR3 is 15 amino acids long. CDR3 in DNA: TGCGCCAGCAGGCGACTAGCGGGGGGCAGGAATGAGCAGTTCTTC. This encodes CASRRLAGGRNEQFF.